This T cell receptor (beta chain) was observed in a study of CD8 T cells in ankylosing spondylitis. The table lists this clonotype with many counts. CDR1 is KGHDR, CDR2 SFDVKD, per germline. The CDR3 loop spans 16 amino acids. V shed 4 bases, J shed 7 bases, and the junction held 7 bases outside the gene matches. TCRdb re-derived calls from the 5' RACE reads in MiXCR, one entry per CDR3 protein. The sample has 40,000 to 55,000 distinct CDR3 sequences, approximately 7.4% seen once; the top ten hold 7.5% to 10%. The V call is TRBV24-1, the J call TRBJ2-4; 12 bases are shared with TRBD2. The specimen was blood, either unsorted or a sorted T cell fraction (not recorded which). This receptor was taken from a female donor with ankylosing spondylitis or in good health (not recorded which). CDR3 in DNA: TGTGCCACCAGTGACTCCGGACTAGCGGGGCATAACATTCAGTACTTC. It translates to CATSDSGLAGHNIQYF.